A selection of T cell receptor beta chains follows, all from one sample in a study of T cell changes during pregnancy in multiple sclerosis. The repertoire was sequenced with immunoSEQ multiplex PCR; TCRdb's copy has only in-frame clones and lacks some. The sample carries around 83,000 clones, about nine tenths recorded once. The material sequenced was CD4+ T cells from peripheral blood mononuclear cells, taken in the second trimester of pregnancy. These receptors were collected from a female donor with multiple sclerosis, enrolled in a pregnancy study. Each CDR3 is given with its conserved first and last residue. The D gene is left open where the match is weak. Size is stated for part of the rows, as once, few or many counts, or as a class when the clone is expanded.

V: TRBV28; D: TRBD1; size: .; J: TRBJ2-2; DNA: TGTGCCAGCAGTCGGGGACAGGGGGCCACCGGGGAGCTGTTTTTT; CDR3: CASSRGQGATGELFF
V: TRBV6-6; D: .; size: .; J: TRBJ1-3; DNA: TGTGCCAGCAGTTACGGGGGCAGGACTGGAAACACCATATATTTT; CDR3: CASSYGGRTGNTIYF
V: TRBV27; D: TRBD1; size: .; J: TRBJ2-7; DNA: TGTGCCAGCAGTTTTTCTCTTGGACAGGGTCCCTACGAGCAGTACTTC; CDR3: CASSFSLGQGPYEQYF
V: TRBV6-1; D: .; size: .; J: TRBJ2-3; DNA: TGTGCCAGCGGTCGGGCAGATACGCAGTATTTT; CDR3: CASGRADTQYF
V: TRBV18; D: TRBD1; size: .; J: TRBJ2-7; DNA: TGTGCCAGCTCACCACCAGGACAGGGCCATTACGAGCAGTACTTC; CDR3: CASSPPGQGHYEQYF
V: TRBV28; D: .; size: .; J: TRBJ2-2; DNA: TGTGCCAGCAGTTCAACAGGGAGGGGGAACACCGGGGAGCTGTTTTTT; CDR3: CASSSTGRGNTGELFF
V: TRBV6-1; D: .; size: .; J: TRBJ2-2; DNA: TGTGCCAGCAGTGAATCTTTGAGATTACTCAACACCGGGGAGCTGTTTTTT; CDR3: CASSESLRLLNTGELFF
V: TRBV7-9; D: .; size: .; J: TRBJ1-5; DNA: TGTGCCAGCAGCTCCATTAATCAGCCCCAGCATTTT; CDR3: CASSSINQPQHF
V: TRBV27; D: TRBD2; size: .; J: TRBJ2-1; DNA: TGTGCCAGCAGATTACGGGGGGGTAAGCGGGAGATCGCCTACAATGAGCAGTTCTTC; CDR3: CASRLRGGKREIAYNEQFF
V: TRBV9; D: TRBD2; size: .; J: TRBJ2-3; DNA: TGTGCCAGCAGCGTAGGGCGGGAGACGGATACGCAGTATTTT; CDR3: CASSVGRETDTQYF
V: TRBV29-1; D: TRBD1; size: .; J: TRBJ1-1; DNA: TGCAGCGCCATAGGACAGGGAGTATCCACTGAAGCTTTCTTT; CDR3: CSAIGQGVSTEAFF
V: TRBV13; D: TRBD2; size: .; J: TRBJ2-2; DNA: TGTGCCAGCAGCCCGAGGGGACTAGCGGGTACCGGGGAGCTGTTTTTT; CDR3: CASSPRGLAGTGELFF
V: TRBV9; D: TRBD1; size: .; J: TRBJ1-2; DNA: TGTGCCAGCAGCAGAAGAGATACCGGGACAGTAAACTATGGCTACACCTTC; CDR3: CASSRRDTGTVNYGYTF
V: TRBV9; D: TRBD1; size: .; J: TRBJ2-7; DNA: TGTGCCAGCAGCGTAGGCGGGACAGGGGGTATCTACGAGCAGTACTTC; CDR3: CASSVGGTGGIYEQYF
V: TRBV6-1; D: TRBD2; size: once; J: TRBJ2-7; DNA: TGTGCCAGCAGTGATCGTCCTAGCGGGGGGGCAAGCAACGAGCAGTACTTC; CDR3: CASSDRPSGGASNEQYF
V: TRBV5-1; D: TRBD1; size: .; J: TRBJ1-1; DNA: TGCGCCAGCAGCCGGGGACAGGGTGGGTCCTTTAACACTGAAGCTTTCTTT; CDR3: CASSRGQGGSFNTEAFF
V: TRBV9; D: .; size: .; J: TRBJ1-3; DNA: TGTGCCAGCAGCCCAGGAAGAAGCAGAGCCTCTGGAAACACCATATATTTT; CDR3: CASSPGRSRASGNTIYF
V: TRBV23-1; D: .; size: .; J: TRBJ2-2; DNA: TGCGCCAGCAGTCGCCGATTGCGACGGGGACATCGAACGAACACCGGGGAGCTGTTTTTT; CDR3: CASSRRLRRGHRTNTGELFF
V: TRBV18; D: TRBD1; size: .; J: TRBJ1-4; DNA: TGTGCCAGCTCACCACCGGGACAGGGCAATGAAAAACTGTTTTTT; CDR3: CASSPPGQGNEKLFF
V: TRBV7-9; D: TRBD1; size: once; J: TRBJ1-3; DNA: TGTGCCAGCAGCCCGGGACAGGGGGGAGGAAACACCATATATTTT; CDR3: CASSPGQGGGNTIYF
V: TRBV5-1; D: .; size: .; J: TRBJ1-1; DNA: TGCGCCAGCAGCTTGGCCCGGGCGGCGGGGGGTGAAGCTTTCTTT; CDR3: CASSLARAAGGEAFF
V: TRBV9; D: TRBD1; size: .; J: TRBJ1-5; DNA: TGTGCCAGCAGCGTGGGGACAGGGGAACAGCCCCAGCATTTT; CDR3: CASSVGTGEQPQHF
V: TRBV10-3; D: .; size: .; J: TRBJ2-5; DNA: TGTGCCATTGAGGACAGCCGATCGGGGACCCAGTACTTC; CDR3: CAIEDSRSGTQYF
V: TRBV9; D: .; size: .; J: TRBJ2-4; DNA: TGTGCCAGCAGCCGGGACTCCATTCAGTACTTC; CDR3: CASSRDSIQYF
V: TRBV2; D: TRBD1; size: .; J: TRBJ2-7; DNA: TGTGCCAGCAGTAGGGGGCCCTACGAGCAGTACTTC; CDR3: CASSRGPYEQYF
V: TRBV18; D: TRBD1; size: .; J: TRBJ2-1; DNA: TGTGCCAGCTCTCGAGGGGACAGGGATGAGCAGTTCTTC; CDR3: CASSRGDRDEQFF
V: TRBV4-3; D: .; size: .; J: TRBJ2-2; DNA: TGCGCCAGCAGCCCTTCGGGTACAGGCGCGAACACCGGGGAGCTGTTTTTT; CDR3: CASSPSGTGANTGELFF
V: TRBV15; D: .; size: .; J: TRBJ2-1; DNA: TGTGCCACCAGCCCCACGAGGAGCTCCTACAATGAGCAGTTCTTC; CDR3: CATSPTRSSYNEQFF
V: TRBV10-3; D: TRBD1; size: .; J: TRBJ2-5; DNA: TGTGCCATCAGGGGGACAGCCTCAGAGACCCAGTACTTC; CDR3: CAIRGTASETQYF
V: TRBV19; D: .; size: .; J: TRBJ2-7; DNA: TGTGCCAGTAGTATCAGAGGCCGAAACTACGAGCAGTACTTC; CDR3: CASSIRGRNYEQYF
V: TRBV15; D: TRBD1; size: .; J: TRBJ1-2; DNA: TGTGCCACCAGCGGAGGGACAGGCCGTGCTAACTATGGCTACACCTTC; CDR3: CATSGGTGRANYGYTF
V: TRBV19; D: .; size: .; J: TRBJ1-3; DNA: TGTGCCAGTAGTCTTCGGACAGCGACTGGAAACACCATATATTTT; CDR3: CASSLRTATGNTIYF
V: TRBV5-1; D: .; size: .; J: TRBJ1-6; DNA: TGCGCCAGCAGCTTGGAGTTGCCGAGCTCCTATAATTCACCCCTCCACTTT; CDR3: CASSLELPSSYNSPLHF
V: TRBV27; D: TRBD2; size: .; J: TRBJ2-4; DNA: TGTGCCAGCAGGGCTTGGTGGGGGGGGAAAAACATTCAGTACTTC; CDR3: CASRAWWGGKNIQYF
V: TRBV19; D: .; size: .; J: TRBJ1-2; DNA: TGTGCCAGTAGTATTAGGGGATCCAACTATGGCTACACCTTC; CDR3: CASSIRGSNYGYTF
V: TRBV19; D: TRBD1; size: .; J: TRBJ1-2; DNA: TGTGCCAGTAGTATAGGCGACAGGGGGTCCGGCTACACCTTC; CDR3: CASSIGDRGSGYTF
V: TRBV6-6; D: .; size: .; J: TRBJ2-2; DNA: TGTGCCAGCAGTGCCCCGAACAGGGATGGCCGGGAGCTGTTTTTT; CDR3: CASSAPNRDGRELFF
V: TRBV19; D: .; size: .; J: TRBJ1-1; DNA: TGTGCCAGTAGGCTGGGGGGAAGTACTGAAGCTTTCTTT; CDR3: CASRLGGSTEAFF
V: TRBV9; D: TRBD2; size: .; J: TRBJ2-3; DNA: TGTGCCAGCAGCGTAGGAAATAGCGGGGGTACAGGAGGTTGGACAGATACGCAGTATTTT; CDR3: CASSVGNSGGTGGWTDTQYF
V: TRBV29-1; D: .; size: .; J: TRBJ2-3; DNA: TGCAGCGTTGAAACTACTGGCACAGATACGCAGTATTTT; CDR3: CSVETTGTDTQYF
V: TRBV5-1; D: TRBD2; size: once; J: TRBJ2-5; DNA: TGCGCCAGCAGCACTCTAGCGGGAGCGGGAGAGACCCAGTACTTC; CDR3: CASSTLAGAGETQYF
V: TRBV6-5; D: .; size: once; J: TRBJ2-7; DNA: TGTGCCAGCAGTTACTCCCGGTCCTCCTACGAGCAGTACTTC; CDR3: CASSYSRSSYEQYF
V: TRBV27; D: TRBD1; size: .; J: TRBJ1-5; DNA: TGTGCCAGCGCTCATGGACAGGGCAATCAGCCCCAGCATTTT; CDR3: CASAHGQGNQPQHF
V: TRBV6-1; D: .; size: .; J: TRBJ1-1; DNA: TGTGCCAGCAGTGAAAGACAGAGGAACACTGAAGCTTTCTTT; CDR3: CASSERQRNTEAFF
V: TRBV7-6; D: .; size: .; J: TRBJ1-3; DNA: TGTGCCAGCAGCTTAGGCAGGCCAGCCTCTGGAAACACCATATATTTT; CDR3: CASSLGRPASGNTIYF
V: TRBV5-4; D: TRBD2; size: .; J: TRBJ2-1; DNA: TGTGCCAGCAGCTTGGACGTGCTAGCGGGGGGCTACAATGAGCAGTTCTTC; CDR3: CASSLDVLAGGYNEQFF
V: TRBV11-2; D: .; size: .; J: TRBJ2-7; DNA: TGTGCCAGCAGCTCCTTAAGGGCGGGGGCTAGCGGAACCTACGAGCAGTACTTC; CDR3: CASSSLRAGASGTYEQYF
V: TRBV27; D: .; size: .; J: TRBJ2-5; DNA: TGTGCCAGCAGCATTAGCGGTAAAGAGACCCAGTACTTC; CDR3: CASSISGKETQYF
V: TRBV5-6; D: .; size: once; J: TRBJ1-1; DNA: TGTGCCAGCAGCAACAGGGTGGGCACTGAAGCTTTCTTT; CDR3: CASSNRVGTEAFF
V: TRBV5-1; D: TRBD1; size: .; J: TRBJ1-6; DNA: TGCGCCAGCAGTCGAACAACAGGGGCCAGCTCCTATAATTCACCCCTCCACTTT; CDR3: CASSRTTGASSYNSPLHF
V: TRBV23-1; D: .; size: .; J: TRBJ1-2; DNA: TGCGCCAGCAGTTTTCTTGCGAGGGCAGTCTATGGCTACACCTTC; CDR3: CASSFLARAVYGYTF
V: TRBV7-9; D: .; size: .; J: TRBJ2-1; DNA: TGTGCCAGCAGCTTAGCAAGAGGTTACAATGAGCAGTTCTTC; CDR3: CASSLARGYNEQFF
V: TRBV5-4; D: TRBD1; size: once; J: TRBJ2-7; DNA: TGTGCCAGCAGCTACGATGCAGGGGGTTTCAACGAGCAGTACTTC; CDR3: CASSYDAGGFNEQYF
V: TRBV18; D: .; size: .; J: TRBJ2-7; DNA: TGTGCCAGCTCACTATCAGCGGGCGAGCAGTACTTC; CDR3: CASSLSAGEQYF
V: TRBV4-3; D: .; size: .; J: TRBJ1-5; DNA: TGCGCCAGCAGCCAAGATTGGCGGAGCAATCAGCCCCAGCATTTT; CDR3: CASSQDWRSNQPQHF
V: TRBV18; D: .; size: .; J: TRBJ1-1; DNA: TGTGCCAGCTCACCACGGTTGAAGGGGCACCTGAACACTGAAGCTTTCTTT; CDR3: CASSPRLKGHLNTEAFF
V: TRBV30; D: .; size: .; J: TRBJ1-5; DNA: TGTGCCTGGAGTGAGGCGGGCAATCAGCCCCAGCATTTT; CDR3: CAWSEAGNQPQHF
V: TRBV19; D: TRBD1; size: .; J: TRBJ1-2; DNA: TGTGCCAGTACACCCTTAAGACAGGGAGCGGAAAGCTACACCTTC; CDR3: CASTPLRQGAESYTF
V: TRBV7-2; D: .; size: .; J: TRBJ2-7; DNA: TGTGCCAGCAGCGAATTTAACAGGGACTACGAGCAGTACTTC; CDR3: CASSEFNRDYEQYF